The source of this TCR beta chain is a study of graft-versus-host responses after intestinal transplantation. Study context: Transplants given to recipients were multivisceral, liver-intestinal, or isolated intestinal. Study-wide results and limits: Recipient marrow contained GvH clones, some of which appeared first in ileum or blood.

On this clone: The target antigen is unknown.

Trimming cost V 4 bases and J 4 bases; bases outside gene matches: 10. The germline gives CDR1 LGHNA, CDR2 YNFKEQ. The CDR3 spans 16 residues. Intraepithelial and lamina propria lymphocytes were freed from processed graft tissue. Libraries were prepared by immunoSEQ multiplex PCR; TCRdb keeps only in-frame clonotypes and omits some of them. The data hold about 2,000 clones, with less than 90% observed a single time. Sequenced material: ileum tissue, taken 55 to 60 days after intestinal transplant. This receptor was taken from a human patient who received an intestinal transplant, so some T cells may come from the graft donor. The genes are TRBV4-2 and TRBJ1-5, with 7 bases lining up with TRBD1. CDR3 amino acids: CASSLEEGDRNQPQHF. DNA for the CDR3: TGTGCCAGCAGCCTGGAAGAAGGGGACAGAAATCAGCCCCAGCATTTT.